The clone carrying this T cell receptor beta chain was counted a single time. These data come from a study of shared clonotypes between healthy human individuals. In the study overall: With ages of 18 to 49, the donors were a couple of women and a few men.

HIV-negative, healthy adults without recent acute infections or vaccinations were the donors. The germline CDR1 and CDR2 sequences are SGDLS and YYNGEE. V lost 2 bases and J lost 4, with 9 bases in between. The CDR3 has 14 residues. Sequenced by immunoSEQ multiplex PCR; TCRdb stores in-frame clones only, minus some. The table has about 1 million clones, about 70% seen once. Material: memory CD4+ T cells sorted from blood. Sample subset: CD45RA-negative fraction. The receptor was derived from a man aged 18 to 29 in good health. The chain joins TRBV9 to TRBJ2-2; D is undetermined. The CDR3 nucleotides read TGTGCCAGCAGCGTCTTTACGGGCACCGGGGAGCTGTTTTTT. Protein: CASSVFTGTGELFF.